The TCR beta chain under discussion was sequenced for a study of blood T cell repertoires in COVID-19. Study-wide background: Specimens from acute and convalescent COVID-19 originated in the United States, Italy and Spain. In each case, the material was cDNA or gDNA derived from T cells, B-cell-depleted T cells, or PBMCs.

Cohorts were determined from participant-reported clinical history. Germline V gene data show CDR1 as GTSNPN and CDR2 as SVGIG (reference sequence). The CDR3 has 13 residues. V lost 2 bases and J lost 2, with 10 bases in between. In the authors' methods: Amplification from reference gene primers served as the basis for estimated nucleated cell counts. Repertoires were generated with immunoSEQ multiplex PCR, while TCRdb's copy carries only in-frame clones and drops some. V and J calls and clone size are those listed in that table; D and trimming were worked out from the DNA. The sample comprises under 500,000 clones, about 85% of which are singletons, and approximately 2% rests with the top ten.

Sequencing used PBMCs or T cells enriched from blood (not recorded which). The chain couples TRBV30 to TRBJ2-7, with a possible D match to TRBD1 (5 bases). The sequence was obtained from a woman between 18 and 29 years old with acute COVID-19. The CDR3, as DNA: TGTGCCTGGAGTCCGAGGACAACCTACGAGCAGTACTTC. This encodes CAWSPRTTYEQYF.